One and the same sample provided the 22 T cell receptor beta chains below, sequenced in a study of blood T cell repertoires in COVID-19. Clones were sequenced by immunoSEQ multiplex PCR, and TCRdb holds only the in-frame ones, with some missing. The top ten hold 15% to 20% of the sample, which has about 48,000 clones, roughly 77% seen once. Sequenced input: peripheral blood. The receptors come from a human donor with active or convalescent COVID-19. The donor label of this sample is uncertain.

This clone has a single count. The chain is built from TRBV2 and TRBJ1-3; 7 bases align to TRBD1. This CDR3 is 16 amino acids long. The ends lost 6 bases at V and 4 bases at J; junction bases unmatched: 12. CDR1 and CDR2 from the germline V gene are SNHLY and FYNNEI. The CDR3 DNA sequence: TGTGCCAGCAGCGGACAGGCCCAAGCGAGGGGAAACACCATATATTTT. Its protein is CASSGQAQARGNTIYF.

V and J are TRBV28 and TRBJ1-2; 7 bases align to TRBD1. CDR1 is MDHEN, CDR2 SYDVKM, per germline. Trimming at V came to 6 bases and at J to 8 bases, leaving 9 bases not matched to a gene. CDR3 length equals 13 residues. CDR3 coding DNA: TGTGCCAGCAGAACAGGGGATTTCGAGGGCTACACCTTC. Residues: CASRTGDFEGYTF.

The chain couples TRBV10-3 to TRBJ1-4; no clear D gene. The germline gives CDR1 ENHRY, CDR2 SYGVKD. The CDR3 is 14 residues long. The V end lost 6 bases, the J end lost 5 bases, and 13 bases lay between the germline ends. CDR3 DNA sequence: TGTGCCATCAGACCAAACGGGAAAAATGAAAAACTGTTTTTT. This codes for CAIRPNGKNEKLFF.

The DNA for the CDR3 is TGTGCCAGCAGCTTAAGGAGGGTTTCCTACGAGCAGTACTTC. Amino acids: CASSLRRVSYEQYF. The chain employs TRBV11-1 and TRBJ2-7, with D tentatively TRBD2 (6 bases). Trimming pared 2 bases from V and 1 base from J, leaving 9 bases between. This CDR3 contains 14 residues. Germline lookup yields CDR1 SGHAT and CDR2 FQDESV (reference sequence).

V is TRBV4-3 and J is TRBJ2-5; tentative D call: TRBD1 (5 bases). The V and J ends lost 0 bases and 5 bases respectively, with 16 bases between them. This CDR3 comprises 16 residues. Looked up from germline, CDR1 is LGHNA and CDR2 is YSLEER. The CDR3 sequence is CASSQEGQDTGETQYF. The CDR3 DNA follows: TGCGCCAGCAGCCAAGAAGGGCAGGACACTGGGGAGACCCAGTACTTC.

J is TRBJ2-7 and V is TRBV5-6, with 7 bases that match TRBD1. There are 19 residues in the CDR3. Germline CDR1 is SGHDT and CDR2 is YYEEEE. V gave up 6 bases and J gave up 3 bases; unmatched junction bases: 24. DNA of the CDR3: TGTGCCAGCACCCCAGGGTGGGACAGAAACGGTCGAAGTAACTACGAGCAGTACTTC. This gives the protein CASTPGWDRNGRSNYEQYF.

This clone appeared once. The chain links TRBV18 to TRBJ1-1, with 7 bases lining up with TRBD1. This CDR3 region has 15 residues. V lost 4 bases to trimming and J lost 2 bases; unmatched junction nucleotides: 7. In germline, CDR1 is KGHSH, CDR2 LQKENI. CDR3 sequence reads: CASSRETGTNTEAFF. As DNA, the CDR3 is TGTGCCAGCTCACGGGAGACAGGGACCAACACTGAAGCTTTCTTT.

This chain links TRBV5-4 with TRBJ1-1; unclear D gene. The germline gives CDR1 SGHNT, CDR2 YYREEE (reference sequence). This CDR3 has 12 residues. Deletions cut 1 base from V and 7 bases from J, with 8 bases between. CDR3 sequence (DNA): TGTGCCAGCAGCTTGAGTACGGTTGAAGCTTTCTTT. This encodes CASSLSTVEAFF. The whole variable domain, remainder taken from reference TRBV5-4 and TRBJ1-1, is ETGVTQSPTHLIKTRGQQVTLRCSSQSGHNTVSWYQQALGQGPQFIFQYYREEENGRGNFPPRFSGLQFPNYSSELNVNALELDDSALYLCASSLSTVEAFFGQGTRLTVV.

This chain uses TRBV10-3 with TRBJ1-1, with D unclear. Trimming shortened V by 3 bases and J by 5 bases, and 13 bases separated the two germline ends. CDR1 ENHRY and CDR2 SYGVKD come from the germline V gene. This CDR3 contains 14 residues. CDR3 loop: CAISDGQTGTEAFF. The CDR3 bases are TGTGCCATCAGTGATGGGCAAACTGGGACTGAAGCTTTCTTT.

The chain couples TRBV7-3 to TRBJ1-1; D is perhaps TRBD1 (5 bases). Between the trimmed V and J ends, which lost 5 bases and 1 base, there was a span of 8 bases. This CDR3 comprises 13 residues. The V gene's germline CDR1 is SGHTA and CDR2 FQGTGA. As DNA, the CDR3 is TGTGCCAGCAGCCTCACAGGGAACACTGAAGCTTTCTTT. Amino acids: CASSLTGNTEAFF.

This chain joins TRBV24-1 and TRBJ2-7; 9 bases fit TRBD1. This CDR3 region has 16 residues. Losses at the gene ends were 2 bases for V and 5 bases for J; bases not matched to a gene: 9. Germline lookup yields CDR1 KGHDR and CDR2 SFDVKD. As DNA, the CDR3 is TGTGCCACCAGTGATTCGGGACAGGGTGGTAGCCACGAGCAGTACTTC. Its translation: CATSDSGQGGSHEQYF.

The chain uses TRBV10-1 and TRBJ1-5; D is unclear. The CDR3 spans 10 residues. Trimming stripped 8 bases from V and 4 bases from J, with 3 bases between. Germline assignment: CDR1 WNHNN and CDR2 SYGVQD (reference sequence). The CDR3 bases are TGCGCCAGCGCGAATCAGCCCCAGCATTTT. This codes for CASANQPQHF.

V and J are TRBV7-2 and TRBJ2-7; 7 bases match TRBD1. The CDR3 loop spans 14 amino acids. From germline, CDR1 is SGHTA and CDR2 FQGNSA. Germline trimming cut 5 bases from V and 3 bases from J; bases unmatched to any gene: 7. The CDR3 DNA reads as TGTGCCAGCAGCGGAGACAGGGTCAACTACGAGCAGTACTTC. Translated: CASSGDRVNYEQYF.

The V call is TRBV30, the J call TRBJ2-7, with a weak D call TRBD2 (7 bases). V shed 4 bases and J shed 3 bases, with 13 bases lying between them. The CDR3 runs to 13 residues. The germline gives CDR1 GTSNPN, CDR2 SVGIG (reference sequence). DNA of the CDR3: TGTGCCTGGAAGGCGGGGGCGGGCTACGAGCAGTACTTC. Its protein product is CAWKAGAGYEQYF. Full variable domain (missing parts from reference TRBV30 and TRBJ2-7): SQTIHQWPATLVQPVGSPLSLECTVEGTSNPNLYWYRQAAGRGLQLLFYSVGIGQISSEVPQNLSASRPQDRQFILSSKKLLLSDSGFYLCAWKAGAGYEQYFGPGTRLTVT.

This clone was recorded only once. The V gene is TRBV6-5, the J gene TRBJ1-4; 9 bases match TRBD1. This CDR3 region has 15 residues. Germline lookup yields CDR1 MNHEY and CDR2 SVGAGI. V was clipped by 2 bases and J by 7 bases; unmatched bases: 5. The CDR3 protein is CASSYTGGGFEKLFF. In DNA form, the CDR3 reads TGTGCCAGCAGTTACACAGGGGGCGGTTTTGAAAAACTGTTTTTT.

The chain couples TRBV28 to TRBJ2-5, with 10 bases that match TRBD1. The CDR3 sequence is 19 residues long. Per the germline V gene, CDR1 is MDHEN and CDR2 is SYDVKM. The V and J ends lost 3 bases and 3 bases, in that order; junction bases with no gene match: 16. DNA for the CDR3: TGTGCCAGCAGTTTCCTAACTCAATCCGGGACAGGGGATGAAGAGACCCAGTACTTC. Residues: CASSFLTQSGTGDEETQYF.

The genes are TRBV5-6 and TRBJ2-7, with D perhaps matching TRBD1 (6 bases). Germline assignment: CDR1 SGHDT and CDR2 YYEEEE. The CDR3 has 14 amino acids. Trimming left V 4 bases short and J 1 base short, with 12 bases between. The CDR3, as DNA: TGTGCCAGCAGCAGTACAGGGACATCCTACGAGCAGTACTTC. This gives the protein CASSSTGTSYEQYF.

The chain has TRBV9 and TRBJ2-1; D is undetermined. The CDR3 has 15 residues. Between the trimmed V and J ends, which lost 5 bases and 0 bases, there was a span of 12 bases. In germline, CDR1 is SGDLS, CDR2 YYNGEE. CDR3 coding DNA: TGTGCCAGCAGTCTAAGTGGTATCTCCTACAATGAGCAGTTCTTC. Its translation: CASSLSGISYNEQFF.

CDR3 DNA: TGTGCCAGCTCACCTACAGGAGTACAAAATGAAAAACTGTTTTTT. It encodes CASSPTGVQNEKLFF. The rearrangement links TRBV18 to TRBJ1-4, with a weak D call TRBD1 (5 bases). The germline V and J ends were trimmed by 3 bases and 5 bases, with 13 bases remaining between them. Germline V gives CDR1 KGHSH, CDR2 LQKENI. The CDR3 has 15 amino acids.

The chain carries TRBV6-2 or TRBV6-3 and TRBJ1-5; a weak D match, TRBD1 (5 bases). This CDR3 spans 18 amino acids. Germline CDR1 MNHEY, CDR2 SVGEGT. Trimming cost V 4 bases and J 7 bases, with 26 bases left between them. CDR3 residues: CASSSTNQGPLGSQPQHF. The CDR3 DNA is TGTGCCAGCAGTTCAACAAACCAGGGACCCCTCGGGAGCCAGCCCCAGCATTTT.

This clone was recorded a few times. The chain recombines TRBV11-3 with TRBJ1-6; D remains ambiguous. CDR3 size: 17 residues. V lost 5 bases and J lost 0, with 14 bases in between. The V gene's germline CDR1 is SGHNT and CDR2 YENEEA. The CDR3 spells CASSQRQSSSYNSPLHF. The CDR3 DNA is TGTGCCAGCAGCCAACGTCAATCCAGCTCCTATAATTCACCCCTCCACTTT.

The chain has TRBV7-2 and TRBJ1-1; TRBD1 matches at 7 bases. CDR3 size: 14 residues. CDR1 and CDR2 (germline): SGHTA, FQGNSA. V lost 5 bases and J lost 1; bases outside the gene matches: 4. The CDR3 here is CASSIGTANTEAFF. CDR3 nucleotide sequence: TGTGCCAGCAGCATCGGGACAGCGAACACTGAAGCTTTCTTT.